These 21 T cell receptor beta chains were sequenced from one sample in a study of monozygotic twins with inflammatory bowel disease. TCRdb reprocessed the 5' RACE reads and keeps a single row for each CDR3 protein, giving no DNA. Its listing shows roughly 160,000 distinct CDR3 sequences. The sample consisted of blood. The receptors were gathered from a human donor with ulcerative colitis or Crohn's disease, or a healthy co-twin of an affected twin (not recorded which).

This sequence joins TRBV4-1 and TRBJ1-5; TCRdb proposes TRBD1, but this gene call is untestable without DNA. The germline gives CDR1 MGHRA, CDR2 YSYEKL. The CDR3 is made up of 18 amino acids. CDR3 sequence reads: CARHESVFFRGRNQPQHF.

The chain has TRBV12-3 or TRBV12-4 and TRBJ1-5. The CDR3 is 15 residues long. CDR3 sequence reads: CASSEQGFDNQPQHF.

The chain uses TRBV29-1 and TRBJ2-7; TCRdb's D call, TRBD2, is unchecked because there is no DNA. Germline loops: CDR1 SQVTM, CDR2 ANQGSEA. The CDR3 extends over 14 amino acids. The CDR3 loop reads CSVLASGGHYEQYF.

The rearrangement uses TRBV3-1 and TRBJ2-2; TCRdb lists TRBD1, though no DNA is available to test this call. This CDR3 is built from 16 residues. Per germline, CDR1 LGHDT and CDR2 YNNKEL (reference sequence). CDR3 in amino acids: CASSRQGGVNTGELFF.

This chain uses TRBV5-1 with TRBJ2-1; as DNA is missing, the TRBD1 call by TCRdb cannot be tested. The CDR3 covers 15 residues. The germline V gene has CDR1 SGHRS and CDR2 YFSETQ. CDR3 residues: CASTDVGGRYNEQFF.

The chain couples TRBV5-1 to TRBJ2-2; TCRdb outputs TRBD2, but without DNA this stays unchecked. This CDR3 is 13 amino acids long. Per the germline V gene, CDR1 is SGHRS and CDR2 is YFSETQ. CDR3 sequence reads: CASSPSLTGELFF.

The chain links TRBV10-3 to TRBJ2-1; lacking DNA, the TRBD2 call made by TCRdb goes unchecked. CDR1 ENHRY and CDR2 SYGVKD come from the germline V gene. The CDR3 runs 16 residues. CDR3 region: CAISETTGRMGNEQFF.

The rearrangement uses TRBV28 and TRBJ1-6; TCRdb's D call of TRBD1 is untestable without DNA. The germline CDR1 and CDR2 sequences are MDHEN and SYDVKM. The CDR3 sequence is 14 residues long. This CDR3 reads CASTSGTGRSPLHF. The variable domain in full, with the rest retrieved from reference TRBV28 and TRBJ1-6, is DVKVTQSSRYLVKRTGEKVFLECVQDMDHENMFWYRQDPGLGLRLIYFSYDVKMKEKGDIPEGYSVSREKKERFSLILESASTNQTSMYLCASTSGTGRSPLHFGNGTRLTVT.

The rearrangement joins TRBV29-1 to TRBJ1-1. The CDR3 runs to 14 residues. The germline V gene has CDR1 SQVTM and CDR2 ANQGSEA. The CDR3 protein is CSVEQRGLDTEAFF.

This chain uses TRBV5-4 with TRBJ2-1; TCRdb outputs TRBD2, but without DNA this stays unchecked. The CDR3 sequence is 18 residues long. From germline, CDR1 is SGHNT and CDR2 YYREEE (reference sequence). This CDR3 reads CASSLGSGGLSSYNEQFF.

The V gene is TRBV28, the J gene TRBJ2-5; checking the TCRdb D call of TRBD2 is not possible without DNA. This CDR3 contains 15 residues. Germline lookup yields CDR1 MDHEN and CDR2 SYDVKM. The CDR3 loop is CASLDAGRGKETQYF.

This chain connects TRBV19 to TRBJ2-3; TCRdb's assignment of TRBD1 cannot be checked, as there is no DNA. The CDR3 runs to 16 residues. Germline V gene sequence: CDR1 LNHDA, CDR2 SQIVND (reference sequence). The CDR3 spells CASSTGPGDLSDTQYF.

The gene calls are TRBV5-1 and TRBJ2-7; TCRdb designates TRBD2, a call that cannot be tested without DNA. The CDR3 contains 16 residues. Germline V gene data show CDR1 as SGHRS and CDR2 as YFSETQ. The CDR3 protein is CASSLAARGGRDEQYF.

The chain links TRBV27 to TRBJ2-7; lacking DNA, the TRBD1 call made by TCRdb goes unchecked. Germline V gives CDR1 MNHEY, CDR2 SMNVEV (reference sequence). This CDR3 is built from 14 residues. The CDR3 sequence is CASSSGQGPYEQYF.

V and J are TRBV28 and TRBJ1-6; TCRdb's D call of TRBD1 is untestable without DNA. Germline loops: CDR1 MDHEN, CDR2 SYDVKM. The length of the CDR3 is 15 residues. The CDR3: CASSFGGLRGSPLHF.

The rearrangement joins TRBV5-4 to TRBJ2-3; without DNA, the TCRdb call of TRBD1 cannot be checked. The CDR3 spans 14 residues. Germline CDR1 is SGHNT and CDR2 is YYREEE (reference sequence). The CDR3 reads CASSLGGPVDTQYF.

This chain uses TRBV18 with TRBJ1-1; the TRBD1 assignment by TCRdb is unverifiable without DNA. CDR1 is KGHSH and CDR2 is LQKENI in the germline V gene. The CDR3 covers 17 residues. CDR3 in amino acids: CASSPGERGPFNTEAFF.

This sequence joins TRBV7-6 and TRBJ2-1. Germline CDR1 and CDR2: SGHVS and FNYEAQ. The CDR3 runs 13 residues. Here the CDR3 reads CASSLAWGNEQFF. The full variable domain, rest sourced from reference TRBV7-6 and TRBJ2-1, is GAGVSQSPRYKVTKRGQDVALRCDPISGHVSLYWYRQALGQGPEFLTYFNYEAQQDKSGLPNDRFSAERPEGSISTLTIQRTEQRDSAMYRCASSLAWGNEQFFGPGTRLTVL.

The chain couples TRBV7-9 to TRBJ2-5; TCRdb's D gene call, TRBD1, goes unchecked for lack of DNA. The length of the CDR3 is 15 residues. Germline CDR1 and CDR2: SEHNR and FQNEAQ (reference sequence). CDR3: CASSHGGRLQETQYF.

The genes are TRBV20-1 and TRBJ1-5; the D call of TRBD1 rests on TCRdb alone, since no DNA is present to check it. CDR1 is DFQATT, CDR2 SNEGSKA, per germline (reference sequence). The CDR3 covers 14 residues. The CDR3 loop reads CSAGNRQALGPQHF.

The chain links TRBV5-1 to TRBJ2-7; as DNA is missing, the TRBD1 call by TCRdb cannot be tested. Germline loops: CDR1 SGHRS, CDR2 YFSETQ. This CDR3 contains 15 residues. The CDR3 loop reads CASSLRDSYTYEQYF.